This passage covers 27 T cell receptor beta chains from one sample sequenced in a study of CD8+CD57+ T cells in acquired aplastic anemia. Using genomic DNA as the template, TCR beta VDJ and CDR3 profiling was carried out. TCRdb itself ran the reads through MiXCR, one entry per CDR3 protein. The profile covers around 290,000 distinct CDR3 sequences, with 56% appearing a single time and 1.3% taken by the ten largest. CD8+CD57+ cell expansion had been shown by flow cytometry in patients chosen for sequencing. The sequenced material came from sorted CD4+, CD8+, or CD8+CD57+ T cells (not recorded which) from PBMCs. The receptors stem from a human donor with aplastic anemia.

With respect to this clonotype: Germline is not matched at one junction end, which may reflect a read error. The rearrangement links TRBV7-9 to TRBJ2-2, with D possibly called TRBD1 or TRBD2 (5 bases each). Germline lookup yields CDR1 SEHNR and CDR2 FQNEAQ (reference sequence). The CDR3 consists of 14 residues. CDR3 nucleotide sequence: TGTGCCAGCAGCCTGGTGGGGCACACCGGGGAGCTGTCTTTT. Translating it yields CASSLVGHTGELSF.

This clonotype appeared once. The V and J genes are TRBV10-3 and TRBJ2-7; the D is unclear. The CDR3 runs 12 residues. The ends were cut back, 2 bases at V and 7 bases at J, with 9 bases in the middle. Germline CDR1 ENHRY, CDR2 SYGVKD. The CDR3 spells CAISEIEAEQYF. As DNA, the CDR3 is TGTGCCATCAGTGAGATAGAGGCAGAGCAGTACTTC.

This clonotype was counted ten times or more. The rearrangement uses TRBV20-1 and TRBJ2-1, with TRBD1 matching over 8 bases. J lost 10 bases, V lost 3 bases, and 5 bases had no gene match. The CDR3 loop spans 12 amino acids. CDR1 and CDR2 from the germline V gene are DFQATT and SNEGSKA (reference sequence). CDR3 in amino acids: CSARTGAREQFF. The CDR3 DNA is TGCAGTGCTAGGACAGGGGCTCGAGAGCAGTTCTTC.

V gene TRBV28 combines with J gene TRBJ2-1; D possibly corresponds to TRBD2 (6 bases). CDR3 length: 13 amino acids. V dropped 6 bases and J dropped 4 bases, with 10 bases sitting between them. CDR1 is MDHEN and CDR2 is SYDVKM in the germline V gene. CDR3 in amino acids: CASRNGGYNEQFF. The CDR3, as DNA: TGTGCCAGCAGGAATGGGGGGTACAATGAGCAGTTCTTC.

This clonotype appeared once. It is likely a read error, because the conserved phenylalanine at the end of the CDR3 is missing. The DNA is omitted, as the CDR3 cannot be located on it reliably, and the CDR3 follows TCRdb's listing. This chain links TRBV7-9 with TRBJ2-7. Germline assignment: CDR1 SEHNR and CDR2 FQNEAQ (reference sequence). The CDR3 is 13 residues long, ends included. The CDR3 here is CASSLGTGPTSST.

V is TRBV5-1 and J is TRBJ2-7, with 8 nucleotides matching TRBD2. The germline CDR1 and CDR2 sequences are SGHRS and YFSETQ. The length of the CDR3 is 13 residues. V dropped 4 bases and J dropped 5; count of bases not matched to a gene: 5. Here the CDR3 reads CASSQTGGHEQYF. The CDR3 DNA sequence: TGCGCCAGCAGCCAGACGGGGGGGCACGAGCAGTACTTC.

This clonotype has a handful of counts. The chain recombines TRBV5-4 with TRBJ2-1; D gene unclear. This CDR3 has 16 amino acids. V was pared by 0 bases and J by 4 bases, with 14 bases between. Germline V gene lookup returns CDR1 SGHNT and CDR2 YYREEE (reference sequence). CDR3: CASSLDPMPKYNEQFF. The CDR3 DNA is TGTGCCAGCAGCTTGGACCCTATGCCCAAGTACAATGAGCAGTTCTTC.

Here the CDR3 reads CASIALGTGGVSGANVLTF. The DNA of the CDR3 is TGTGCCAGCATCGCCCTGGGAACAGGGGGCGTATCTGGGGCCAACGTCCTGACTTTC. The J gene is TRBJ2-6, the V gene TRBV7-9, with TRBD1 identical over 9 bases. Per the germline V gene, CDR1 is SEHNR and CDR2 is FQNEAQ (reference sequence). V dropped 7 bases and J dropped 1; count of bases not matched to a gene: 14. The CDR3 runs 19 residues.

J is TRBJ2-3 and V is TRBV20-1, with unresolved D. Trimming shortened V by 5 bases and J by 2 bases, and 8 bases separated the two germline ends. Germline CDR1 and CDR2: DFQATT and SNEGSKA (reference sequence). This CDR3 contains 12 residues. The CDR3 sequence is CSAPDVTDTQYF. The CDR3 DNA is TGCAGTGCTCCGGACGTCACAGATACGCAGTATTTT.

This clonotype was observed a handful of times. CDR3 nucleotides: TGTGCCAGCAGTGATAGAAGGGGAGGGAATTCACCCCTCCACTTT. As protein: CASSDRRGGNSPLHF. The chain recombines TRBV2 with TRBJ1-6; weak D call: TRBD1 (5 bases). The ends were cut back, 3 bases at V and 7 bases at J, with 13 bases in the middle. Per germline, CDR1 SNHLY and CDR2 FYNNEI. The CDR3 extends over 15 amino acids.

J is TRBJ2-5 and V is TRBV2, with 13 bases fitting TRBD2. This CDR3 spans 18 amino acids. Germline trimming cut 5 bases from V and 2 bases from J; bases unmatched to any gene: 11. Germline values: CDR1 SNHLY, CDR2 FYNNEI. CDR3 amino acids: CASSPRTSGGGRQETQYF. CDR3 bases: TGTGCCAGCAGTCCTAGGACTAGCGGGGGAGGTAGGCAAGAGACCCAGTACTTC.

This clonotype was counted ten times or more. The V and J genes are TRBV24-1 and TRBJ2-1, with 15 bases aligning to TRBD2. Germline loops: CDR1 KGHDR, CDR2 SFDVKD. There are 14 residues in the CDR3. Trimming removed 4 bases from V and 9 bases from J; junction bases left unmatched: 0. Written as DNA, the CDR3 is TGTGCCACCAGTGAGGGACTAGCGGGGGGTGAGCAGTTCTTC. It yields the protein CATSEGLAGGEQFF.

Notes on this clonotype: The junction shows a germline mismatch at one end, possibly a read error. The chain joins TRBV5-1 to TRBJ1-2; D may be TRBD1 (5 bases). CDR3 length: 13 residues. Germline lookup yields CDR1 SGHRS and CDR2 YFSETQ. CDR3 loop: CASSQGTFIGYTF. The CDR3 nucleotides are TGTGCCAGCAGCCAAGGGACCTTTATCGGCTACACCTTC.

The chain carries TRBV12-3 or TRBV12-4 and TRBJ2-7; 8 bases are a match to TRBD1. The CDR3 consists of 15 residues. V dropped 3 bases and J dropped 0; count of bases not matched to a gene: 4. This CDR3 reads CASSLRTGLSYEQYF. The CDR3 coding sequence is TGTGCCAGCAGTTTGCGGACAGGGCTCTCCTACGAGCAGTACTTC.

In this sample, this clonotype turned up many times. The V call is TRBV12-3 or TRBV12-4, the J call TRBJ2-3; D ambiguous. The length of the CDR3 is 11 residues. The germline V and J ends were trimmed by 4 bases and 6 bases, with 5 bases remaining between them. The CDR3, as DNA: TGTGCCAGCAGTTCCTGGGATACGCAGTATTTT. Protein: CASSSWDTQYF.

The table lists this clonotype with many counts. V gene TRBV5-1 combines with J gene TRBJ2-6; TRBD1 matches 7 bases. With V trimmed by 5 bases and J by 1 base, 3 bases remained unmatched. Germline CDR1 is SGHRS and CDR2 is YFSETQ. The length of the CDR3 is 15 residues. CDR3 region: CASRVDRSGANVLTF. CDR3 nucleotides: TGCGCCAGCAGGGTGGACAGGTCTGGGGCCAACGTCCTGACTTTC.

The chain uses TRBV5-5 and TRBJ2-2; D uncertain. CDR1 and CDR2 (germline): SGHKS, YYEKEE (reference sequence). V was clipped by 0 bases and J by 6 bases, with 12 bases between them. The CDR3 totals 15 residues. The CDR3 DNA is TGTGCCAGCAGCTTGGTTCCTGTGAGTTCCGGGGAGCTGTTTTTT. Amino acid sequence: CASSLVPVSSGELFF.

This clonotype came up many times. V is TRBV11-1 and J is TRBJ1-6; TRBD1 aligns across 11 bases. The germline V gene has CDR1 SGHAT and CDR2 FQDESV (reference sequence). The CDR3 has 17 amino acids. V was pared by 5 bases and J by 0 bases, with 3 bases of the junction left unmatched. The CDR3 nucleotides are TGTGCCAGCAGCGCCGGGACAGGGGGCTCCTATAATTCACCCCTCCACTTT. Its protein product is CASSAGTGGSYNSPLHF.

This clonotype was counted at least ten times. Its ends do not fully match the called genes, so a read error is possible. The chain has TRBV5-1 and TRBJ2-3, with D uncertain. CDR3 length: 14 residues. The germline V gene has CDR1 SGHRS and CDR2 YFSETQ. CDR3 residues: CASSLAASTDTQYF. Here the CDR3 DNA reads TGTGCCAGCAGCCTGGCGGCTAGCACAGATACGCAGTATTTT.

The chain is built from TRBV18 and TRBJ2-1; 11 positions agree with TRBD2. The CDR3 is 16 residues long. The junction had 8 bases not matched to a gene; V was cut back by 6 bases and J by 4 bases. CDR1 and CDR2 from the germline V gene are KGHSH and LQKENI. CDR3 sequence reads: CASSPVLAGVYNEQFF. CDR3 coding DNA: TGTGCCAGCTCGCCGGTACTAGCGGGAGTGTACAATGAGCAGTTCTTC.

This clonotype was observed at least ten times. V gene TRBV19 combines with J gene TRBJ1-2; 9 nucleotides agree with TRBD1. Germline loops: CDR1 LNHDA, CDR2 SQIVND (reference sequence). This CDR3 has 14 residues. The junction had 7 bases not matched to a gene; V was cut back by 6 bases and J by 5 bases. This chain's CDR3 is CASRSGQGAYGYTF. For the CDR3, the DNA is TGTGCCAGTAGGTCGGGACAGGGAGCATATGGCTACACCTTC. Full variable domain (rest looked up from reference TRBV19 and TRBJ1-2): DGGITQSPKYLFRKEGQNVTLSCEQNLNHDAMYWYRQDPGQGLRLIYYSQIVNDFQKGDIAEGYSVSREKKESFPLTVTSAQKNPTAFYLCASRSGQGAYGYTFGSGTRLTVV.

V is TRBV7-4 and J is TRBJ2-1; 9 bases map to TRBD1. This CDR3 region has 15 residues. V lost 8 bases to trimming and J lost 4 bases; unmatched junction nucleotides: 9. Germline loops: CDR1 SGHVT, CDR2 SQSDAQ. The CDR3 DNA is TGTGCCAGCGAATTAACAGGGGGCTCGTACAATGAGCAGTTCTTC. It translates to CASELTGGSYNEQFF.

The CDR3 DNA follows: TGTGCCACCAGCGTTTCGGGACAGGTTACCCCAGATACGCAGTATTTT. It encodes CATSVSGQVTPDTQYF. V and J are TRBV15 and TRBJ2-3; 8 bases match TRBD1. Germline values: CDR1 LNHNV, CDR2 YYDKDF (reference sequence). Germline trimming cut 5 bases from V and 4 bases from J; bases unmatched to any gene: 11. CDR3 length: 16 residues.

This clonotype has just a few counts. The gene calls are TRBV6-4 and TRBJ2-3; TRBD2 might be the D (6 bases). The germline V gene has CDR1 MRHNA and CDR2 SNTAGT. This CDR3 is 15 amino acids long. The V and J ends lost 3 bases and 3 bases respectively, with 13 bases between them. The CDR3 DNA follows: TGTGCCAGCAGTGAAGGCCGGGAGAATACAGATACGCAGTATTTT. This gives the protein CASSEGRENTDTQYF.

This clonotype was seen only a few times. Being one base from a much bigger clone, this may be a read error. The chain employs TRBV5-8 and TRBJ2-7; D is ambiguous. The CDR3 covers 13 residues. Germline V gene sequence: CDR1 SGHTS, CDR2 YDEGEE. The CDR3 DNA reads TGTGCCAGCAGCTCTCAGCTGCCCTACGAGCGGTACTTC. Encoded protein: CASSSQLPYERYF. Full variable domain (rest looked up from reference TRBV5-8 and TRBJ2-7): EAGVTQSPTHLIKTRGQQATLRCSPISGHTSVYWYQQALGLGLQFLLWYDEGEERNRGNFPPRFSGRQFPNYSSELNVNALELEDSALYLCASSSQLPYERYFGPGTRLTVT.

This clonotype was observed a handful of times. The rearrangement links TRBV20-1 to TRBJ1-5, with D perhaps TRBD1 (5 bases). This CDR3 spans 12 amino acids. The V end lost 5 bases, the J end lost 5 bases, and 10 bases lay between the germline ends. CDR1 and CDR2 (germline): DFQATT, SNEGSKA (reference sequence). The CDR3 region is CSAVQGDQPQHF. CDR3 bases: TGCAGTGCTGTCCAGGGAGATCAGCCCCAGCATTTT.

The CDR3 DNA follows: TGTGCCAGCAGCCCAACGCAGGGTTCTGGGGCCAACGTCCTGACTTTC. Protein: CASSPTQGSGANVLTF. V gene TRBV7-9 combines with J gene TRBJ2-6; a weak D match, TRBD1 (5 bases). CDR1 and CDR2 (germline): SEHNR, FQNEAQ (reference sequence). The length of the CDR3 is 16 residues. V lost 5 bases and J lost 1, with 12 bases in between. Drawing the rest from reference TRBV7-9 and TRBJ2-6, the complete variable domain is DTGVSQNPRHKITKRGQNVTFRCDPISEHNRLYWYRQTLGQGPEFLTYFQNEAQLEKSRLLSDRFSAERPKGSFSTLEIQRTEQGDSAMYLCASSPTQGSGANVLTFGAGSRLTVL.